The 32 T cell receptor beta chains in this list originate from one sample, sequenced in a study of long-term antiretroviral therapy in people with HIV (dated by TCRdb to between 2021 and 2023). The immunoSEQ hsTCRB v3.0 assay was used at survey level resolution for TRB variable region sequencing. The table comes from immuneACCESS by way of TCRdb, which keeps in-frame sequences with V and J called. Part of the clones is missing from these tables; in studies checked, under half for an unresolved V gene and the rest for unknown reasons. Present in this sample are about 30,000 clones, just under 80% of which were seen just once. The ten largest clones add up to roughly 9.3% of the sample. The source material was unsorted PBMCs, sampled 1.5 years before starting antiretroviral therapy. These receptors all stem from a man aged 18 to 30 with HIV.

This chain joins TRBV28 and TRBJ2-7, with D possibly TRBD1 on 5 matching bases. This CDR3 comprises 14 residues. V dropped 5 bases and J dropped 0 bases, with 11 bases sitting between them. Germline V gene lookup returns CDR1 MDHEN and CDR2 SYDVKM. Here the CDR3 DNA reads TGTGCCAGCAGTCGCCAGGGCCGCTCCTACGAGCAGTACTTC. As protein: CASSRQGRSYEQYF.

This sequence joins TRBV29-1 and TRBJ1-2, with TRBD1 matching 7 bases. The CDR3 is made up of 12 amino acids. After removal of 4 bases from V and 8 bases from J, the junction contained 7 bases not matched to a gene. Germline CDR1 and CDR2: SQVTM and ANQGSEA. CDR3 protein: CSVGEGANGYTF. CDR3 DNA: TGCAGCGTTGGGGAGGGGGCGAACGGCTACACCTTC.

CDR3 bases: TGTGCCAGCAGCACGGGGGCAGCACCCAATCAGCCCCAGCATTTT. This gives the protein CASSTGAAPNQPQHF. The rearrangement joins TRBV18 to TRBJ1-5; tentatively, D is TRBD1 (6 bases). This CDR3 region has 15 residues. The germline CDR1 and CDR2 sequences are KGHSH and LQKENI. With 8 bases removed from V and 3 bases from J, the gap between germline ends came to 17 bases.

The V and J genes are TRBV5-5 and TRBJ2-7; D remains unclear. This CDR3 contains 14 residues. Per germline, CDR1 SGHKS and CDR2 YYEKEE (reference sequence). V was trimmed by 3 bases and J by 2 bases, leaving 12 bases between them. This CDR3 reads CASSWVFGTYEQYF. The CDR3 nucleotides read TGTGCCAGCAGCTGGGTTTTTGGTACCTACGAGCAGTACTTC.

The J gene is TRBJ1-6, the V gene TRBV9; the D gene is possibly TRBD1 (6 bases). Trimming left V 3 bases short and J 8 bases short, with 18 bases between. The CDR3 has 16 residues. Germline-derived CDR1 and CDR2 are SGDLS and YYNGEE. The DNA of the CDR3 is TGTGCCAGCAGCGCCAGGGTGTCGAGGGGGTATTCACCCCTCCACTTT. Protein sequence: CASSARVSRGYSPLHF.

This chain links TRBV30 with TRBJ2-1; D remains unclear. The CDR3 length is 16 residues. The germline CDR1 and CDR2 sequences are GTSNPN and SVGIG (reference sequence). Trimming shortened V by 0 bases and J by 0 bases, and 12 bases separated the two germline ends. CDR3 protein: CAWSVLSVSSYNEQFF. In nucleotides, the CDR3 is TGTGCCTGGAGTGTACTATCGGTGAGCTCCTACAATGAGCAGTTCTTC.

This clone was counted between two and nine times. Other DNA sequences in the sample encode the same CDR3. The V call is TRBV19, the J call TRBJ1-1; D call uncertain. Trimming left V 2 bases short and J 1 base short, with 5 bases between. The CDR3 is 13 residues long. Germline values: CDR1 LNHDA, CDR2 SQIVND (reference sequence). The CDR3, as DNA: TGTGCCAGTAGTATAATTGGGAACACTGAAGCTTTCTTT. Translated: CASSIIGNTEAFF.

This clone was picked up one time. This chain connects TRBV5-1 to TRBJ2-1; possibly TRBD1 or TRBD2 for D (5 bases each). Trimming took off 2 bases at V and 4 bases at J, with 13 bases between the two ends. The germline gives CDR1 SGHRS, CDR2 YFSETQ. CDR3 size: 15 residues. CDR3 nucleotides: TGCGCCAGCAGCTTCCCGGGGACGAGGTACAATGAGCAGTTCTTC. It codes for CASSFPGTRYNEQFF. Filled out from reference TRBV5-1 and TRBJ2-1, the complete variable domain reads KAGVTQTPRYLIKTRGQQVTLSCSPISGHRSVSWYQQTPGQGLQFLFEYFSETQRNKGNFPGRFSGRQFSNSRSEMNVSTLELGDSALYLCASSFPGTRYNEQFFGPGTRLTVL.

The CDR3 DNA reads as TGTGCCAGCAGCCTTGGGACAGGGGGGAACACCGGGGAGCTGTTTTTT. Translating gives CASSLGTGGNTGELFF. This chain connects TRBV5-4 to TRBJ2-2; 11 bases agree with TRBD1. In germline, CDR1 is SGHNT, CDR2 YYREEE (reference sequence). J was trimmed by 1 base and V by 4 bases; bases with no gene match: 3. CDR3 size: 16 residues.

The chain combines TRBV28 with TRBJ2-3; a possible D gene is TRBD2 (5 bases). Per germline, CDR1 MDHEN and CDR2 SYDVKM. CDR3 length equals 13 residues. V was shortened by 6 bases and J by 2 bases, with 9 bases between the two germline ends. The CDR3 nucleotides are TGTGCCAGCAGGGACTTTTTCACAGATACGCAGTATTTT. Translated: CASRDFFTDTQYF. The whole variable domain, remainder taken from reference TRBV28 and TRBJ2-3, is DVKVTQSSRYLVKRTGEKVFLECVQDMDHENMFWYRQDPGLGLRLIYFSYDVKMKEKGDIPEGYSVSREKKERFSLILESASTNQTSMYLCASRDFFTDTQYFGPGTRLTVL.

This chain links TRBV13 with TRBJ2-7, with D possibly matching TRBD2 (6 bases). The germline CDR1 and CDR2 sequences are PRHDT and FYEKMQ (reference sequence). The germline V and J ends were trimmed by 5 bases and 1 base, with 12 bases remaining between them. The CDR3 runs to 14 residues. DNA for the CDR3: TGTGCCAGCAGCGTCCGGGACTTTTCCTACGAGCAGTACTTC. Translation: CASSVRDFSYEQYF.

The rearrangement joins TRBV7-3 to TRBJ2-1; 12 bases are a match to TRBD2. Looked up from germline, CDR1 is SGHTA and CDR2 is FQGTGA. Germline trimming cut 4 bases from V and 7 bases from J; bases unmatched to any gene: 5. The CDR3 covers 15 residues. This chain's CDR3 is CASSSLAGGKNEQFF. The CDR3, as DNA: TGTGCCAGCAGCTCACTAGCGGGGGGTAAGAATGAGCAGTTCTTC.

The V gene is TRBV28, the J gene TRBJ2-1; TRBD2 agrees at 7 bases. This CDR3 comprises 18 residues. Germline CDR1 reads MDHEN; CDR2 reads SYDVKM. J lost 3 bases, V lost 7 bases, and 18 bases had no gene match. CDR3 amino acids: CASTEPSLAGEIYNEQFF. CDR3 nucleotides: TGTGCCAGCACCGAGCCCTCCCTCGCGGGGGAGATCTACAATGAGCAGTTCTTC.

DNA for the CDR3: TGTGCCTGGAGTGAGGGACAGGGAAGAAACACCATATATTTT. It yields the protein CAWSEGQGRNTIYF. The chain links TRBV30 to TRBJ1-3; 9 bases fit TRBD1. In germline, CDR1 is GTSNPN, CDR2 SVGIG (reference sequence). This CDR3 contains 14 residues. J gave up 5 bases and V 1 base, and 3 bases lay outside the gene matches.

This clone was seen once. This chain connects TRBV2 to TRBJ2-1; a possible D gene is TRBD2 (5 bases). Trimming stripped 1 base from V and 4 bases from J, with 11 bases between. CDR3 size: 15 residues. CDR1 is SNHLY, CDR2 FYNNEI, per germline. The CDR3 reads CASSEGAGLYNEQFF. The DNA of the CDR3 is TGTGCCAGCAGTGAAGGGGCAGGACTTTACAATGAGCAGTTCTTC.

The gene calls are TRBV5-1 and TRBJ2-6; 8 nucleotides match TRBD1. Per germline, CDR1 SGHRS and CDR2 YFSETQ. The CDR3 runs 19 residues. The ends lost 0 bases at V and 1 base at J; junction bases unmatched: 9. CDR3 DNA sequence: TGCGCCAGCAGCTTGGTAACCTGGACAGGGACTTCTGGGGCCAACGTCCTGACTTTC. Its protein is CASSLVTWTGTSGANVLTF.

This clone was observed a single time. This chain uses TRBV6-6 with TRBJ2-1; no clear D gene. Germline V lookup: CDR1 MNHNY, CDR2 SVGAGI (reference sequence). This CDR3 comprises 13 residues. The V end was cut by 6 bases, the J end by 2 bases, with 8 bases between. CDR3 nucleotides: TGTGCCAGCAGAAATGACCCCTACAATGAGCAGTTCTTC. Amino acids: CASRNDPYNEQFF.

The chain is built from TRBV6-5 and TRBJ2-7, with 7 nucleotides matching TRBD1. Trimming at V came to 6 bases and at J to 2 bases, leaving 7 bases not matched to a gene. CDR1 MNHEY and CDR2 SVGAGI come from the germline V gene. The CDR3 is 14 residues long. The CDR3 region is CASSPTGWAYEQYF. The DNA for the CDR3 is TGTGCCAGCAGCCCGACAGGGTGGGCCTACGAGCAGTACTTC.

The chain links TRBV28 to TRBJ2-5, with 7 bases lining up with TRBD2. This CDR3 is 16 amino acids long. V shed 3 bases and J 5 bases; nucleotides not matched to a gene: 12. Germline CDR1 is MDHEN and CDR2 is SYDVKM. The CDR3 nucleotides are TGTGCCAGCAGTTTCCGATTACGCGGCGGGAGCGAGACCCAGTACTTC. Amino acids: CASSFRLRGGSETQYF.

V and J are TRBV25-1 and TRBJ2-1; perhaps TRBD2 as D (5 bases). Deletions cut 6 bases from V and 5 bases from J, with 14 bases between. Germline CDR1 is MGHDK and CDR2 is SYGVNS. CDR3 size: 14 residues. The CDR3 DNA is TGTGCCAGCAGGGAACCGGGGAGCAACAATGAGCAGTTCTTC. This encodes CASREPGSNNEQFF.

This CDR3 is CASSYSPDGPQHF. CDR3 DNA sequence: TGTGCCAGCAGTTACAGCCCTGACGGGCCCCAGCATTTT. The chain links TRBV6-5 to TRBJ1-5; D gene uncertain. This CDR3 comprises 13 residues. CDR1 and CDR2 from the germline V gene are MNHEY and SVGAGI. The ends were cut back, 2 bases at V and 9 bases at J, with 11 bases in the middle.

The rearrangement joins TRBV19 to TRBJ1-5; no reliable D call. Trimming stripped 1 base from V and 0 bases from J, with 7 bases between. Germline V lookup: CDR1 LNHDA, CDR2 SQIVND (reference sequence). The CDR3 is 15 amino acids. DNA of the CDR3: TGTGCCAGTAGTATAGGGCCAGTTAGCAATCAGCCCCAGCATTTT. Protein: CASSIGPVSNQPQHF. The variable domain in full, completed from reference TRBV19 and TRBJ1-5, reads DGGITQSPKYLFRKEGQNVTLSCEQNLNHDAMYWYRQDPGQGLRLIYYSQIVNDFQKGDIAEGYSVSREKKESFPLTVTSAQKNPTAFYLCASSIGPVSNQPQHFGDGTRLSIL.

This rearrangement joins TRBV7-9 to TRBJ1-3; 7 bases are a match to TRBD1. Germline CDR1 is SEHNR and CDR2 is FQNEAQ (reference sequence). The length of the CDR3 is 15 residues. J gave up 0 bases and V 4 bases, and 3 bases lay outside the gene matches. The CDR3 region has the DNA TGTGCCAGCAGCTGGACAGGCGCCTCTGGAAACACCATATATTTT. Its protein product is CASSWTGASGNTIYF.

This chain uses TRBV15 with TRBJ1-5; tentative D call: TRBD1 (6 bases). The CDR3 has 16 amino acids. Per germline, CDR1 LNHNV and CDR2 YYDKDF (reference sequence). Trimming pared 8 bases from V and 0 bases from J, leaving 17 bases between. This chain's CDR3 is CATLQDSKLSNQPQHF. DNA for the CDR3: TGTGCCACCCTCCAGGACAGTAAGCTTAGCAATCAGCCCCAGCATTTT.

This chain links TRBV14 with TRBJ2-7; a possible D gene is TRBD2 (6 bases). Per germline, CDR1 SGHDN and CDR2 FVKESK. The CDR3 runs 18 residues. Between the trimmed V and J ends, which lost 4 bases and 4 bases, there was a span of 26 bases. The CDR3 DNA is TGTGCCAGCAGCCTTGTAGGGGCCCCGGGAGTTCGAGTTTACGAGCAGTACTTC. It specifies CASSLVGAPGVRVYEQYF.

This sequence joins TRBV7-9 and TRBJ2-1; 9 bases fit TRBD1. Losses at the gene ends were 4 bases for V and 2 bases for J; bases not matched to a gene: 9. The CDR3 is 17 amino acids. CDR1 and CDR2 from the germline V gene are SEHNR and FQNEAQ (reference sequence). The CDR3 DNA reads TGTGCCAGCAGCTCCGACAACCGGGACAGGGCCTACAATGAGCAGTTCTTC. The encoded protein is CASSSDNRDRAYNEQFF. The variable domain in full, with the rest retrieved from reference TRBV7-9 and TRBJ2-1, is DTGVSQNPRHKITKRGQNVTFRCDPISEHNRLYWYRQTLGQGPEFLTYFQNEAQLEKSRLLSDRFSAERPKGSFSTLEIQRTEQGDSAMYLCASSSDNRDRAYNEQFFGPGTRLTVL.

This clone occurred a few times. CDR3 protein: CASSVVRESTSPLHF. The CDR3 bases are TGTGCCAGCAGTGTTGTCAGGGAATCAACTTCACCCCTCCACTTT. The genes are TRBV2 and TRBJ1-6; tentatively, D is TRBD1 (5 bases). The V end was cut by 4 bases, the J end by 9 bases, with 16 bases between. The CDR3 contains 15 residues. The germline gives CDR1 SNHLY, CDR2 FYNNEI.

The chain couples TRBV20-1 to TRBJ2-1; D is ambiguous. Trimming left V 5 bases short and J 10 bases short, with 12 bases between. From germline, CDR1 is DFQATT and CDR2 SNEGSKA (reference sequence). CDR3 length: 11 residues. CDR3 sequence (DNA): TGCAGTGCTCTCTGGCTACCCGAGCAGTTCTTC. Translated, it gives CSALWLPEQFF.

The chain couples TRBV7-9 to TRBJ2-1; possible D gene TRBD2, 5 bases. Germline values: CDR1 SEHNR, CDR2 FQNEAQ (reference sequence). The CDR3 has 12 residues. V shed 4 bases and J shed 6 bases, with 7 bases lying between them. The CDR3 nucleotides are TGTGCCAGCAGCTACAGCGGCAATGAGCAGTTCTTC. Protein sequence: CASSYSGNEQFF.

This clone showed up just once. The chain is built from TRBV5-1 and TRBJ2-7, with 9 bases aligning to TRBD2. After removal of 4 bases from V and 0 bases from J, the junction contained 5 bases not matched to a gene. There are 15 residues in the CDR3. Germline assignment: CDR1 SGHRS and CDR2 YFSETQ. The CDR3 here is CASSLTSGSSYEQYF. The CDR3 nucleotides are TGCGCCAGCAGCCTGACTAGCGGCAGCTCCTACGAGCAGTACTTC.

There are a few counts of this clone. This sequence joins TRBV27 and TRBJ1-6, with D unresolved. Germline V gives CDR1 MNHEY, CDR2 SMNVEV (reference sequence). The CDR3 consists of 14 residues. V lost 0 bases, J lost 8 bases, and 8 bases lay in between. This CDR3 is CASSLSRAYSPLHF. The CDR3 DNA sequence: TGTGCCAGCAGTTTATCGAGGGCTTATTCACCCCTCCACTTT.

The chain joins TRBV27 to TRBJ2-7, with 10 bases aligning to TRBD1. Trimming took 3 bases from V and 6 from J; bases not matched to a gene: 5. This CDR3 has 14 residues. Germline V gene sequence: CDR1 MNHEY, CDR2 SMNVEV (reference sequence). The CDR3 region is CASSLDRGYSEQYF. In DNA, the CDR3 is TGTGCCAGCAGTTTGGACAGGGGGTATAGCGAGCAGTACTTC.